Each of the 13 T cell receptor beta chains below was sequenced from the same sample in a study of response to subunit inactivated influenza vaccine. From the RT-PCR reads, TCRdb called clonotypes with MiXCR, one entry per CDR3 protein. The repertoire consists of 200,000 to 300,000 distinct CDR3 sequences, with 9.5% to 15% occurring once and the leading ten covering roughly 7.7%. The sample was non-naive T cells sorted from PBMCs, taken less than 15 days before vaccination. All receptors come from a man over 45 who received an inactivated influenza vaccine.

V and J are TRBV7-8 and TRBJ2-3, with D possibly matching TRBD2 (7 bases). Germline CDR1 is SGHVS and CDR2 is FQNEAQ. The V and J ends lost 5 bases and 2 bases respectively, with 17 bases between them. The CDR3 sequence is 16 residues long. In DNA form, the CDR3 reads TGTGCCAGCAGCCCCACTAGGGGGGGTTTCACAGATACGCAGTATTTT. As protein: CASSPTRGGFTDTQYF.

The genes are TRBV12-5 and TRBJ1-1; D is perhaps TRBD1 (6 bases). In germline, CDR1 is LGHNT, CDR2 FRNRAP. The CDR3 extends over 14 amino acids. The ends were cut back, 6 bases at V and 11 bases at J, with 22 bases in the middle. The CDR3 DNA follows: TGTGCTAGTGGATCCGGGACACCCGCCAGTCGGGCTTTCTTT. Amino acids: CASGSGTPASRAFF.

This clonotype was observed a handful of times. This chain links TRBV12-3 or TRBV12-4 with TRBJ2-6, with unresolved D. This CDR3 has 15 amino acids. Trimming pared 5 bases from V and 1 base from J, leaving 9 bases between. For the CDR3, the DNA is TGTGCCAGCAGTCAAAGGAATTCTGGGGCCAACGTCCTGACTTTC. Amino acid sequence: CASSQRNSGANVLTF.

This clonotype was counted a few times. CDR3 sequence: CATEREAPSGANVLTF. The CDR3 DNA is TGTGCGACCGAGCGGGAGGCCCCTTCGGGGGCCAACGTCCTGACTTTC. This chain connects TRBV6-1 to TRBJ2-6, with 9 bases matching TRBD2. The CDR3 sequence is 16 residues long. Per germline, CDR1 MNHNS and CDR2 SASEGT.

This clonotype was detected many times. The chain couples TRBV28 to TRBJ1-6, with TRBD1 matching over 7 bases. Per germline, CDR1 MDHEN and CDR2 SYDVKM. The CDR3 sequence is 15 residues long. V gave up 4 bases and J gave up 5 bases; unmatched junction bases: 5. CDR3 region: CASSSRQGNNSPLHF. The CDR3 DNA reads as TGTGCCAGCAGTTCGCGACAGGGAAATAATTCACCCCTCCACTTT.

This clonotype was found many times. This chain joins TRBV25-1 and TRBJ2-7, with D possibly called TRBD1 or TRBD2 (5 bases each). V lost 8 bases and J lost 12, with 8 bases in between. This CDR3 has 8 amino acids. The germline V gene has CDR1 MGHDK and CDR2 SYGVNS. This chain's CDR3 is CASQGPYF. DNA for the CDR3: TGTGCCAGCCAGGGACCGTACTTC.

There are many counts of this clonotype. This chain joins TRBV20-1 and TRBJ2-1; 10 bases map to TRBD2. CDR1 and CDR2 from the germline V gene are DFQATT and SNEGSKA (reference sequence). The CDR3 is 16 amino acids. Losses at the gene ends were 6 bases for V and 0 bases for J; bases not matched to a gene: 8. This chain's CDR3 is CSARVLAGASYNEQFF. The CDR3 nucleotides are TGCAGTGCCCGGGTCCTAGCGGGAGCCTCCTACAATGAGCAGTTCTTC.

There are a few counts of this clonotype. DNA for the CDR3: TGTGCCACCAGCAACACGGTGTTAGACAATGAGCAGTTCTTC. Its translation: CATSNTVLDNEQFF. The rearrangement links TRBV15 to TRBJ2-1, with D unresolved. V lost 4 bases and J lost 5, with 12 bases in between. CDR1 and CDR2 from the germline V gene are LNHNV and YYDKDF (reference sequence). There are 14 residues in the CDR3.

There are a few counts of this clonotype. V and J are TRBV20-1 and TRBJ2-7; D perhaps matches TRBD1 (7 bases). Trimming cost V 6 bases and J 6 bases, with 24 bases left between them. Germline V gene sequence: CDR1 DFQATT, CDR2 SNEGSKA (reference sequence). The CDR3 sequence is 15 residues long. CDR3: CSATREWGDSPEQYF. CDR3 bases: TGCAGTGCCACTAGAGAGTGGGGGGACAGCCCCGAGCAGTACTTC.

The chain carries TRBV28 and TRBJ2-3, with D possibly being TRBD1 or TRBD2 (6 bases each). Germline CDR1 reads MDHEN; CDR2 reads SYDVKM. CDR3 size: 17 residues. Between the trimmed V and J ends, which lost 5 bases and 4 bases, there was a span of 22 bases. DNA of the CDR3: TGTGCCAGCAGTCCCCCCCGGGGGCATGCTTATTCAGATACGCAGTATTTT. This sequence encodes CASSPPRGHAYSDTQYF.

The chain joins TRBV5-6 to TRBJ2-5; D gene unclear. Germline V gene lookup returns CDR1 SGHDT and CDR2 YYEEEE. The CDR3 runs 15 residues. Trimming cost V 1 base and J 0 bases, with 10 bases left between them. CDR3 coding DNA: TGTGCCAGCAGCTTGATTACAGTTTACCAAGAGACCCAGTACTTC. As protein: CASSLITVYQETQYF.

The J gene is TRBJ1-6, the V gene TRBV6-2 or TRBV6-3; D remains unclear. Per the germline V gene, CDR1 is MNHEY and CDR2 is SVGEGT. CDR3 length: 14 amino acids. Trimming removed 6 bases at V and 7 bases at J, with 13 bases between. The CDR3 spells CASSPQRRNSPLHF. In nucleotides, the CDR3 is TGTGCCAGCAGCCCCCAAAGACGAAATTCACCCCTCCACTTT.

This chain links TRBV5-1 with TRBJ2-5, with TRBD1 identical over 7 bases. The V gene end was trimmed by 3 bases and the J gene end by 1 base; junction bases not matched to a gene: 3. Germline V gene sequence: CDR1 SGHRS, CDR2 YFSETQ. This CDR3 region has 14 residues. This CDR3 reads CASSWGQRQETQYF. The CDR3 DNA is TGCGCCAGCAGCTGGGGACAGCGCCAAGAGACCCAGTACTTC.